This T cell receptor (beta chain) was obtained from a study of radiation and T cells in renal cell carcinoma. Sequenced by immunoSEQ multiplex PCR; TCRdb stores in-frame clones only, minus some. The table shows 94,000 or so clones, with 65% to 85% occurring only once. Time point reported: baseline pretreatment blood. The treatment denotes: 15 Gy SBRT to primary tumor, nephrectomy 4 weeks later. The patient's renal cell carcinoma had clear cell pathology. This clone showed up just a few times. V lost 2 bases and J 6 bases, leaving 2 bases between the germline ends. The V gene's germline CDR1 is SNHLY and CDR2 FYNNEI. CDR3 length equals 11 residues.

The sequence derives from a man aged 60-69 years with renal cell carcinoma. The sample in question was blood, obtained from a patient whose treatment included radiotherapy and nephrectomy. This chain uses TRBV2 with TRBJ2-1; the D is unclear. The CDR3 loop is CASSETNEQFF. The CDR3, as DNA: TGTGCCAGCAGTGAAACCAATGAGCAGTTCTTC.